This is a list of T cell receptor beta chains from one sample in a study of blood T cells in healthy people across ages. MiXCR was run by TCRdb on the 5' RACE reads, yielding one entry per CDR3 protein. The sample has 550,000 to 750,000 distinct CDR3 sequences; under 25% are singletons. Sample: blood. These receptors were taken from a man in his sixties or seventies in good health. Each CDR3 is given with its conserved first and last residue. Some rows mark clone size as missing; the rest say once, few, many or name a class of expanded clone.

-	TRBV5-1	TRBJ2-5	CASSLPGQDTETQYF
few	TRBV4-2	-	CASSQDAAGGSYEQYF
few	TRBV7-2	TRBJ2-3	CASSITTGTDTQYF
few	TRBV27	TRBJ2-1	CASSTLSKGSYNEQFF
few	TRBV20-1	TRBJ2-3	CSARLLMTSTDTQYF
few	TRBV4-3	-	CASSQGQLAGIDNEQFF
few	TRBV9	TRBJ2-1	CASSAGLAAAIEQFF
few	TRBV27	-	CASSLDPNSYEQYF
-	TRBV9	TRBJ2-1	CASSVTSGPNNEQFF
-	TRBV29-1	TRBJ1-2	CSVGGYYGYTF
-	TRBV20-1	TRBJ2-5	CSAFLAGGRETQYF
-	TRBV7-2	TRBJ2-5	CASSLELGTGGTQYF
-	TRBV12-3/TRBV12-4	TRBJ2-1	CASSFNGLAGANEQFF
-	TRBV20-1	TRBJ1-1	CSARDLGGPLGAFF
few	TRBV5-1	TRBJ2-2	CASSGQENTGELFF
-	TRBV29-1	TRBJ1-1	CSVGTRSKASF
-	TRBV7-8	TRBJ2-7	CASSAGNRVEQYF
few	TRBV7-9	TRBJ2-7	CASSFAGQGVRGRAGEQYF
-	TRBV14	TRBJ2-1	CASSQLDSYNEQFF
-	TRBV29-1	TRBJ2-1	CSARDRGTYNEQFF
-	TRBV12-3/TRBV12-4	-	CASTLQGYEQYF
-	TRBV6-5	TRBJ2-3	CASTDSSTDTQYF
-	TRBV20-1	TRBJ1-1	CSASFGGISEAFF
-	TRBV6-1	TRBJ2-7	CASSERRDRTYEQYF
few	TRBV25-1	TRBJ2-2	CASSERTTGELFF
-	TRBV3-1	TRBJ2-5	CASSPAGLGFETQYF
few	TRBV5-1	TRBJ1-4	CAGSMFPGTSGREKLFF
few	TRBV28	TRBJ2-3	CASTSTSTDTQYF
few	TRBV20-1	TRBJ2-7	CSASTRAAYEQYF